The T cell receptor beta chain under discussion was sequenced for a study of neurological immune-mediated disorders. In this sample, this clonotype turned up many times. Via MiXCR, TCRdb re-called the 5' RACE reads, giving one row per CDR3 protein. The sample records some 57,000 distinct CDR3 sequences, around 5.2% being singletons. Source material: PBMCs. This TCR derives from a woman aged 50 to 60 with multiple sclerosis.

CDR3 residues: CASSHSGTLGGNYGYTF. CDR3 sequence (DNA): TGCGCCAGCAGTCATTCGGGGACCCTGGGGGGCAACTATGGCTACACCTTC. The chain recombines TRBV4-1 with TRBJ1-2; possible D gene TRBD1, 6 bases. The germline V and J ends were trimmed by 6 bases and 2 bases, with 22 bases remaining between them. Germline CDR1 and CDR2: MGHRA and YSYEKL. CDR3 size: 17 residues.